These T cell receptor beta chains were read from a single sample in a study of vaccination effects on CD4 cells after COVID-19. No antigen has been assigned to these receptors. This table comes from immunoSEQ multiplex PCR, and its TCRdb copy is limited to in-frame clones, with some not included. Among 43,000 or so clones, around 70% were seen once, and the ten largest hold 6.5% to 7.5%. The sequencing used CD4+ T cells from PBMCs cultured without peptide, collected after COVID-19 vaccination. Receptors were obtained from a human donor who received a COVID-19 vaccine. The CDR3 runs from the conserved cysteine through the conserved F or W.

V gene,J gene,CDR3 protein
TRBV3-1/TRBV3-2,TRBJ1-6,CASSQGTPLVNSPLHF
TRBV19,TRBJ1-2,CASSIMGGSVYGYTF
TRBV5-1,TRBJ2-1,CASSTSQGYNEQFF
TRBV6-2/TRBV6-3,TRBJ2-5,CASSPSPSSGKNYQETQYF
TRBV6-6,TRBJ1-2,CASSRAGTSGAYGYTF
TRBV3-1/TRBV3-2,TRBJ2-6,CASSQVKDRERSGANVLTF
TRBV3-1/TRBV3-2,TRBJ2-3,CASTPLAGGPRDTQYF
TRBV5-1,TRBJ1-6,CASSILSETGSPLHF
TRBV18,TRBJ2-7,CASSPQGVGNEQYF
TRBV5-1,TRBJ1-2,CASSLEGQRYGYTF
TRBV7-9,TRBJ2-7,CASSLNREQYF
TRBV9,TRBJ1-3,CASSVDGSSGNTIYF
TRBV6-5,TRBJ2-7,CASSSSGSSYEQYF
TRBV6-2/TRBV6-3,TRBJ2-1,CASSWSGAVRLALNEQFF
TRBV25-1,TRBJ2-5,CASTLQPGLAGEETQYF
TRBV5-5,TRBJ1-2,CASSLADLTYGYTF
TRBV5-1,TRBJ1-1,CASSLGGVNTEAFF
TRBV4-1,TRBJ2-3,CASSQEVGAGDTQYF
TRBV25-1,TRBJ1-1,CASSEFSGTGAFF
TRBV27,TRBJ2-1,CASSWGGSYNEQFF
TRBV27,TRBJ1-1,CASSPGWQYEAFF
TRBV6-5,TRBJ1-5,CASSYRDKNQPQHF
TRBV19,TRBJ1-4,CASRVGTEKLFF
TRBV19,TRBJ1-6,CASSIRGGPGGTLHF
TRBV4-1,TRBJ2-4,CASSQDSGPPAKNIQYF
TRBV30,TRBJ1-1,CAWSLALTVNTEAFF
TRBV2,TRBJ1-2,CASSTRWQGHGYTF
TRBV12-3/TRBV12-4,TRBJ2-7,CASRTTGLNEQYF
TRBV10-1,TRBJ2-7,CASSEYFRAGEPHEQYF
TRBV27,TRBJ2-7,CASSLSRPSGSYEQYF
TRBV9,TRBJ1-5,CASSVGTVNQPQHF
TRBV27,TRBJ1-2,CASSPRTGENYGYTF
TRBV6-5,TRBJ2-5,CASSSAGGGETQYF
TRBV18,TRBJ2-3,CASSPPEWRQELNTQYF
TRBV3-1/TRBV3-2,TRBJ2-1,CASSPGLAIEQFF
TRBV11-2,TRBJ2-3,CASSFSVPSGGRYTQYF
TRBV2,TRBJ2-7,CASSGQVVYEQYF
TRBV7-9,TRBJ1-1,CASSFPAGTLNTEAFF
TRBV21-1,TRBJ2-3,CASSKELGPRTDTQYF
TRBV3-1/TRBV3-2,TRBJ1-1,CASSHGGGQGGPEAFF
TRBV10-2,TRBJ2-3,CASCLFGATDTQYF
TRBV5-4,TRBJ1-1,CASSPGGGVNTEAFF